One and the same sample provided the 23 T cell receptor beta chains below, sequenced in a study of T cell responses to AZD1222 COVID-19 vaccine (dated by TCRdb to the early 2020s). The protocol used for the library was the immunoSEQ multiplex PCR assay. This is the immuneACCESS table as TCRdb keeps it, with only in-frame sequences that have V and J called. A part of the clones is gone; compared with another copy, unresolved V genes explain less than half, and the rest is unexplained. Present in this sample are around 84,000 clones, roughly 94% of which were seen just once. Of the sample, around 7.1% is held by the ten largest clones. Interpreted using the paper, the time point label stands for: baseline before first vaccination. Reading the label with the study, this specimen's treatment or condition is: meningococcal conjugate vaccine given as trial control. The sample in question was peripheral blood, obtained on day 0 of MenACWY control vaccination. These receptors all stem from an adult in good health.

The genes are TRBV29-1 and TRBJ1-1; 8 positions agree with TRBD1. The V segment lost 7 bases and the J segment 4 bases; nucleotides outside the gene matches: 5. The CDR3 runs 12 residues. Per the germline V gene, CDR1 is SQVTM and CDR2 is ANQGSEA. The CDR3 sequence: CSAWTGSTEAFF. DNA for the CDR3: TGCAGCGCCTGGACAGGGTCCACTGAAGCTTTCTTT.

CDR3 bases: TGTGCCACCCAAAAACTTTGGGGGTTTCAAGAGACCCAGTACTTC. This sequence encodes CATQKLWGFQETQYF. This sequence joins TRBV19 and TRBJ2-5; D could derive from TRBD1 or TRBD2 (5 bases each). Trimming pared 10 bases from V and 2 bases from J, leaving 20 bases between. Germline CDR1 is LNHDA and CDR2 is SQIVND (reference sequence). This CDR3 has 15 amino acids. Drawing the rest from reference TRBV19 and TRBJ2-5, the complete variable domain is DGGITQSPKYLFRKEGQNVTLSCEQNLNHDAMYWYRQDPGQGLRLIYYSQIVNDFQKGDIAEGYSVSREKKESFPLTVTSAQKNPTAFYLCATQKLWGFQETQYFGPGTRLLVL.

The chain links TRBV4-3 to TRBJ2-3; D remains unclear. Trimming took 2 bases from V and 8 from J, leaving 17 bases between them. The germline CDR1 and CDR2 sequences are LGHNA and YSLEER. This CDR3 contains 15 residues. The CDR3 spells CASSQTRLAPFTQYF. The CDR3 DNA sequence: TGCGCCAGCAGCCAAACCCGACTGGCCCCTTTTACGCAGTATTTT.

This clone has a single count. The chain carries TRBV6-5 and TRBJ1-1; the D is unclear. The germline gives CDR1 MNHEY, CDR2 SVGAGI. This CDR3 spans 13 amino acids. The V end was cut by 7 bases, the J end by 0 bases, with 9 bases between. CDR3 sequence: CASTYTMNTEAFF. In DNA form, the CDR3 reads TGTGCCAGCACCTATACAATGAACACTGAAGCTTTCTTT.

This chain connects TRBV28 to TRBJ2-3; TRBD2 aligns across 14 bases. The CDR3 is made up of 15 amino acids. The germline V gene has CDR1 MDHEN and CDR2 SYDVKM. With 4 bases clipped from V and 4 bases from J, the junction kept 1 base outside the gene matches. CDR3 amino acids: CASSSTSGRADTQYF. CDR3 DNA sequence: TGTGCCAGCAGTTCGACTAGCGGGAGGGCAGATACGCAGTATTTT.

The gene calls are TRBV7-9 and TRBJ1-1; D is undetermined. V dropped 7 bases and J dropped 7 bases, with 7 bases sitting between them. The CDR3 length is 10 residues. CDR1 SEHNR and CDR2 FQNEAQ come from the germline V gene (reference sequence). CDR3: CASTAVEAFF. The CDR3 DNA reads as TGTGCCAGCACCGCAGTTGAAGCTTTCTTT.

V usage is TRBV7-6 and J usage is TRBJ2-2; 14 bases line up with TRBD2. Trimming at V came to 5 bases and at J to 6 bases, leaving 5 bases not matched to a gene. From germline, CDR1 is SGHVS and CDR2 FNYEAQ. This CDR3 is built from 16 residues. In nucleotides, the CDR3 is TGTGCCAGCAGCCTCCCGGGACTAGCGGGAGCCGGGGAGCTGTTTTTT. Protein sequence: CASSLPGLAGAGELFF.

This sequence joins TRBV6-5 and TRBJ2-7; D is uncertain. CDR1 and CDR2 (germline): MNHEY, SVGAGI. The CDR3 loop spans 14 amino acids. V dropped 9 bases and J dropped 3 bases, with 18 bases sitting between them. In DNA form, the CDR3 reads TGTGCCAGTGATGCCCTTACCCCTATCTACGAGCAGTACTTC. Its translation: CASDALTPIYEQYF.

The rearrangement links TRBV7-3 to TRBJ2-7, with unresolved D. The CDR3 extends over 15 amino acids. The ends were cut back, 3 bases at V and 0 bases at J, with 12 bases in the middle. CDR1 and CDR2 (germline): SGHTA, FQGTGA. The CDR3, as DNA: TGTGCCAGCAGCTTGGGTTCCGGATACTCCTACGAGCAGTACTTC. It yields the protein CASSLGSGYSYEQYF.

The V and J genes are TRBV9 and TRBJ1-2, with D possibly TRBD1 on 5 matching bases. Germline loops: CDR1 SGDLS, CDR2 YYNGEE. The CDR3 spans 15 residues. V was clipped by 3 bases and J by 4 bases, with 16 bases between them. CDR3 nucleotide sequence: TGTGCCAGCAGCGCGGAACAGGCGAACCGCTATGGCTACACCTTC. Its translation is CASSAEQANRYGYTF.

The chain joins TRBV6-6 to TRBJ1-2; 7 nucleotides match TRBD1. The CDR3 length is 14 residues. Germline V CDR1 and CDR2: MNHNY, SVGAGI (reference sequence). The ends lost 6 bases at V and 5 bases at J; junction bases unmatched: 9. The CDR3 bases are TGTGCCAGCAGAACCACCGACAGGGATTATGGCTACACCTTC. It encodes CASRTTDRDYGYTF.

This clone appeared a few times. The V gene is TRBV3-1 (or the pseudogene TRBV3-2), the J gene TRBJ2-1; D gene unclear. V was clipped by 4 bases and J by 5 bases, with 12 bases between them. Germline lookup yields CDR1 LGHDT and CDR2 YNNKEL (reference sequence). The CDR3 loop spans 14 amino acids. The CDR3 reads CASSRPPINNEQFF. CDR3 in DNA: TGTGCCAGCAGCCGGCCTCCAATAAACAATGAGCAGTTCTTC.

The chain recombines TRBV7-2 with TRBJ2-7; D remains ambiguous. Germline values: CDR1 SGHTA, CDR2 FQGNSA. The CDR3 consists of 14 residues. The V end was cut by 2 bases, the J end by 2 bases, with 10 bases between. CDR3 amino acids: CASSLLPDTYEQYF. The CDR3 bases are TGTGCCAGCAGCTTACTCCCGGATACCTACGAGCAGTACTTC.

The CDR3 region is CASSARDSGELFF. As DNA, the CDR3 is TGTGCCAGCAGTGCCCGGGACAGCGGGGAGCTGTTTTTT. The J gene is TRBJ2-2, the V gene TRBV6-4; 7 bases align to TRBD1. V dropped 4 bases and J dropped 7; count of bases not matched to a gene: 3. The CDR3 is made up of 13 amino acids. Germline CDR1 and CDR2: MRHNA and SNTAGT.

V usage is TRBV2 and J usage is TRBJ1-1, with a weak D call TRBD1 (5 bases). CDR1 is SNHLY, CDR2 FYNNEI, per germline. The CDR3 has 13 amino acids. With 6 bases removed from V and 1 base from J, the gap between germline ends came to 9 bases. The CDR3 here is CASRGPTNTEAFF. CDR3 nucleotides: TGTGCCAGCAGGGGGCCCACGAACACTGAAGCTTTCTTT.

This sequence joins TRBV19 and TRBJ1-6; D is possibly TRBD1 (5 bases). The CDR3 runs to 15 residues. CDR1 and CDR2 (germline): LNHDA, SQIVND (reference sequence). V was clipped by 3 bases and J by 9 bases, with 15 bases between them. The CDR3 coding sequence is TGTGCCAGTAGTATTGGGACGGGTGTTGGTTCACCCCTCCACTTT. It specifies CASSIGTGVGSPLHF.

The genes are TRBV4-3 and TRBJ2-7; 13 bases align to TRBD2. This CDR3 is built from 17 residues. CDR1 and CDR2 (germline): LGHNA, YSLEER. V was clipped by 1 base and J by 3 bases; unmatched bases: 6. The DNA for the CDR3 is TGCGCCAGCAGCCAAGGACTAGCGGGGGGCCAGAGCTACGAGCAGTACTTC. This translates into CASSQGLAGGQSYEQYF.

The rearrangement uses TRBV19 and TRBJ1-5; 9 bases fit TRBD1. Germline CDR1 LNHDA, CDR2 SQIVND (reference sequence). CDR3 length equals 16 residues. V lost 5 bases, J lost 6 bases, and 11 bases stayed unmatched. As DNA, the CDR3 is TGTGCCAGTAGTGTTCGAGACAGGGGGTCTCGTCAGCCCCAGCATTTT. As protein: CASSVRDRGSRQPQHF.

The rearrangement links TRBV2 to TRBJ1-4, with no clear D. CDR3 length: 16 amino acids. Germline V CDR1 and CDR2: SNHLY, FYNNEI. V was shortened by 6 bases and J by 2 bases, with 16 bases between the two germline ends. CDR3 in amino acids: CASSGSLGMTNEKLFF. CDR3 nucleotides: TGTGCCAGCAGCGGATCCTTGGGGATGACTAATGAAAAACTGTTTTTT.

In this sample, this clone turned up once. The chain has TRBV7-2 and TRBJ2-5; D is possibly TRBD2 (5 bases). Trimming pared 5 bases from V and 5 bases from J, leaving 15 bases between. The CDR3 covers 14 residues. Germline-derived CDR1 and CDR2 are SGHTA and FQGNSA. The CDR3 reads CASSHDRTVETQYF. DNA of the CDR3: TGTGCCAGCAGCCACGACCGGACTGTTGAGACCCAGTACTTC.

This chain connects TRBV6-1 to TRBJ1-1; D remains ambiguous. The germline V and J ends were trimmed by 3 bases and 4 bases, with 15 bases remaining between them. The CDR3 contains 15 residues. CDR1 and CDR2 (germline): MNHNS, SASEGT. For the CDR3, the DNA is TGTGCCAGCAGTGAGTTGTTTGCTTCTGGCACTGAAGCTTTCTTT. Residues: CASSELFASGTEAFF.

J is TRBJ1-6 and V is TRBV30; perhaps TRBD1 as D (6 bases). Trimming took off 4 bases at V and 9 bases at J, with 19 bases between the two ends. Germline-derived CDR1 and CDR2 are GTSNPN and SVGIG (reference sequence). The CDR3 has 15 amino acids. CDR3 sequence (DNA): TGTGCCTGGAACCCCGCAGGGGATCTCGGTTCACCCCTCCACTTT. Its protein product is CAWNPAGDLGSPLHF.

V and J are TRBV6-6 and TRBJ1-2; maybe TRBD1 (5 bases). CDR3 length: 13 residues. V was trimmed by 2 bases and J by 10 bases, leaving 14 bases between them. Germline V gives CDR1 MNHNY, CDR2 SVGAGI (reference sequence). CDR3 loop: CASSYTRATDYTF. Here the CDR3 DNA reads TGTGCCAGCAGTTACACCAGGGCGACTGACTACACCTTC.